Sequencing of this T cell receptor (beta chain) was carried out in a study of T cells in Graves' hyperthyroidism and ophthalmopathy. Study-level information: It was at initial diagnosis, before any treatment, that peripheral blood was collected.

Amplification targeted TCR beta CDR3 regions from RNA transcripts. The HTBI primer set served for first-round RT-PCR of the TCR CDR3. MiXCR, applied by TCRdb to the multiplex PCR reads, yields one record per CDR3 protein. The sample gives about 360,000 distinct CDR3 sequences, around a sixth of which show up once; 25% to 35% is in the top ten. Per the germline V gene, CDR1 is SGDLS and CDR2 is YYNGEE. Trimming shortened V by 3 bases and J by 1 base, and 7 bases separated the two germline ends. CDR3 length: 13 amino acids. Only a few counts were recorded for this clonotype. Newly diagnosed hyperthyroidism patients aged 18 to 65 years had disease lasting under 2 months. For the diagnoses, clinical symptoms, serum thyroxine and TRAb, thyroid ultrasound and orbital computed tomography were used.

Sequencing was performed on blood. This chain connects TRBV9 to TRBJ1-1; the D gene is possibly TRBD1 (5 bases). The receptor's source is a woman under 30 with Graves' hyperthyroidism that later progressed to Graves' ophthalmopathy. DNA for the CDR3: TGTGCCAGCAGCGGGGACTCGAACACTGAAGCTTTCTTT. Translation gives CASSGDSNTEAFF. Together with reference TRBV9 and TRBJ1-1, the CDR3 gives the full variable domain: DSGVTQTPKHLITATGQRVTLRCSPRSGDLSVYWYQQSLDQGLQFLIQYYNGEERAKGNILERFSAQQFPDLHSELNLSSLELGDSALYFCASSGDSNTEAFFGQGTRLTVV.